The T cell receptor (beta chain) under discussion was sequenced for a study of blood T cells in healthy people across ages. Together with a sample-barcoded 5' primer, a J-beta primer mix was included in a second PCR lasting about 7 to 12 cycles. TCRdb passed the 5' RACE reads through MiXCR, listing each CDR3 protein once. The sample lists about 1.8 million distinct CDR3 sequences; around 50% were seen once. Sequencing was performed on blood. The sequence was obtained from a woman aged 35 to 49 in good health.

The CDR3 is CASSFRASALTDTQYF. As DNA, the CDR3 is TGCGCCAGCAGCTTTCGCGCTTCCGCCCTGACAGATACGCAGTATTTT. The chain recombines TRBV5-1 with TRBJ2-3; D call uncertain. Germline values: CDR1 SGHRS, CDR2 YFSETQ. The CDR3 is 16 residues long. The ends were cut back, 2 bases at V and 3 bases at J, with 16 bases in the middle.